This TCR beta chain stems from a study of sequential checkpoint blockade in melanoma. Sample treatment: randomized to nivolumab then ipilimumab (arm A) or the reverse (arm B). V was pared by 1 base and J by 5 bases, with 14 bases between. The germline V gene has CDR1 MDHEN and CDR2 SYDVKM. The CDR3 runs 16 residues. Sequencing was performed with immunoSEQ multiplex PCR; in TCRdb, only in-frame clones are kept and a portion is missing. The top ten hold around 15% of the sample, which has tens of thousands of clones, roughly 89% seen once. The input for sequencing was CD8+ T cells sorted from blood (inferred from file names), taken from a patient given nivolumab and ipilimumab in sequence. This TCR derives from a human donor with melanoma. The chain links TRBV28 to TRBJ1-4, with a possible D match to TRBD1 (6 bases). The DNA for the CDR3 is TGTGCCAGCAGTTTATTATCCGGACAGCAAAATGAAAAACTGTTTTTT. Translating it yields CASSLLSGQQNEKLFF. Complete variable domain (other parts from reference TRBV28 and TRBJ1-4): DVKVTQSSRYLVKRTGEKVFLECVQDMDHENMFWYRQDPGLGLRLIYFSYDVKMKEKGDIPEGYSVSREKKERFSLILESASTNQTSMYLCASSLLSGQQNEKLFFGSGTQLSVL.